This TCR beta chain was obtained from a study of graft-versus-host responses after intestinal transplantation. Data came from immunoSEQ multiplex PCR; TCRdb stores just in-frame clones and leaves some out. The sample shows almost 85,000 clones, 91% of them seen only once. On this clone itself: Antigen unknown.

The V gene lost 4 bases and the J gene lost 7 bases, with 8 bases spanning the gap. This CDR3 comprises 12 residues. Germline CDR1 reads ENHRY; CDR2 reads SYGVKD. The J gene is TRBJ2-1, the V gene TRBV10-3; D not certain. This sequence was found in a human donor who received an intestinal transplant. The specimen was unstimulated CD4+ T cells sorted from spleen or lymph node cells, collected before intestinal transplant. The CDR3 DNA is TGTGCCATCAGTGGGTCCGGGAATGAGCAGTTCTTC. As protein: CAISGSGNEQFF.